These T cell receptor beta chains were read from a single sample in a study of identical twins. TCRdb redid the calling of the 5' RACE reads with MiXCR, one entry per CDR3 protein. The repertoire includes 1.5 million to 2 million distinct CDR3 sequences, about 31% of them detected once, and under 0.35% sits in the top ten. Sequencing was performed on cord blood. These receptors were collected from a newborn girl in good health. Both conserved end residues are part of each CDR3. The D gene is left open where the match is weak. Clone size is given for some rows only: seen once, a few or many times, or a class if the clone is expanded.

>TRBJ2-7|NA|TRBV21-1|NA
TGTGCCAGCAGCCCACGAGGGGACACCTTCACCTACGAGCAGTACTTC
CASSPRGDTFTYEQYF
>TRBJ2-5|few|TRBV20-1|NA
TGCAGTGCCATATCCGGGTCCCAAGAGACCCAGTACTTC
CSAISGSQETQYF
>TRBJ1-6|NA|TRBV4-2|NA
TGTGCCAGCAGCAGGGGGACGGCCGAGGGTTCACCCCTCCACTTT
CASSRGTAEGSPLHF
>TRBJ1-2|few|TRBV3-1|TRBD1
TGTGCCAGCAGCCAACGAGCCCAGGGGGCGCGAGGCTACACCTTC
CASSQRAQGARGYTF
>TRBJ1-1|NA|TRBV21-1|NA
TGTGCCAGCAGCAAACGTTGGAGCCGGGACCCCCGAAATCGGAACACTGAAGCTTTCTTT
CASSKRWSRDPRNRNTEAFF
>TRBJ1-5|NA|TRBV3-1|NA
TGTGCCAGCAGCCAAGATCGGGCGGGTTATAGCAATCAGCCCCAGCATTTT
CASSQDRAGYSNQPQHF
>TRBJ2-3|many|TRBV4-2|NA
TGTGCCAGCAGCCAAGATCGTTTTACGCAGTATTTT
CASSQDRFTQYF
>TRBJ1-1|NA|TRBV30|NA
TGTGCCTGGAGTGTATACGGGCTAGAAGCTTTCTTT
CAWSVYGLEAFF
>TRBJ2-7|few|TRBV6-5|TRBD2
TGTGCCAGCAGTTACTCCTTAGCGGGAGTGAGAGAGCAGTACTTC
CASSYSLAGVREQYF
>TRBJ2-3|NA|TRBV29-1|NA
TGCAGCGTTGAAGGGGTGCCTTTTACACCGGGAGATACGCAGTATTTT
CSVEGVPFTPGDTQYF
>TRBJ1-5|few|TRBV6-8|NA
TGTGCCAGCAGTTCTTGGGGGCCGGGGAATCAGCCCCAGCATTTT
CASSSWGPGNQPQHF
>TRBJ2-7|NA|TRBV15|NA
TGTGCCACCAGCAGATCGGGGACGCCTAGCCCTACGGAGGAGCAGTACTTC
CATSRSGTPSPTEEQYF
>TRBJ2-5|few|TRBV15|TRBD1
TGTGCCACCAGCAGATCCTGGGACAGGGGCCCTTTCAAGTACTTC
CATSRSWDRGPFKYF
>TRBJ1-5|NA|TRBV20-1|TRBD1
TGCAGTGCTATGACAGGGGGCCTAGGGCAGCCCCAGCATTTT
CSAMTGGLGQPQHF
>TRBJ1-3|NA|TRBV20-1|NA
TGCAGTACTAGGGGCCTGGGCGGGGCCGGCTCTGGAAACACCATATATTTT
CSTRGLGGAGSGNTIYF
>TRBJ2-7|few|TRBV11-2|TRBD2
TGTGCCAGCAGGTCGGTAGCGGGAGCCCTCTACGAGCAGTACTTC
CASRSVAGALYEQYF
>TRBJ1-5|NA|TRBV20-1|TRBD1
TGCAGTGCTAGGGGACAGTCTTATCAGCCCCAGCATTTT
CSARGQSYQPQHF
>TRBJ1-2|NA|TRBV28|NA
TGTGCCAGCAGTTTCCCCGGCGGATTCTATGGCTACACCTTC
CASSFPGGFYGYTF
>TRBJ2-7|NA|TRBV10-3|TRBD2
TGTGCCATCAGTCGACTAGCGGGGGCCGAAATTTACAATGAGCAGTACTTC
CAISRLAGAEIYNEQYF
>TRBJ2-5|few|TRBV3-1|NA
TGTGCCAGCAGCCTCACAACCACGGGGGCCGTGTACCAAGAGACCCAGTACTTC
CASSLTTTGAVYQETQYF
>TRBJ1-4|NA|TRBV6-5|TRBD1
TGTGCCAGCAGTTTAAAGGACAGGGGGCGTCCTAATGAAAAACTGTTTTTT
CASSLKDRGRPNEKLFF
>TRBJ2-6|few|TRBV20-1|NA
TGCAGTGCTAGAGACCCTCTCTACAGCTCTGGGGCCAACGTCCTGACTTTC
CSARDPLYSSGANVLTF
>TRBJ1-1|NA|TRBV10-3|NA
TGTGCCATCAGCAGCCAGATAGGGTCCATGAACACTGAAGCTTTCTTT
CAISSQIGSMNTEAFF
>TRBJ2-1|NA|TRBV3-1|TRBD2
TGTGCCAGCAGCCAATTTTTGGGGGGGGGAGGCAATGAGCAGTTCTTC
CASSQFLGGGGNEQFF
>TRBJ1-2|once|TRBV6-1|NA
TGTGCCAGCAGCCCCCCGGGCGTCCGAACTAACTATGGCTACACCTTC
CASSPPGVRTNYGYTF
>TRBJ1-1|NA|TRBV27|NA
TGTGCCAGCAGTAGTTACCGGGACGGTGACACTGAAGCTTTCTTT
CASSSYRDGDTEAFF
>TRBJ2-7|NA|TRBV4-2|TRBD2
TGTGCCAGCAGCCAAGAATCGAGTAGCGGGGCCTTCGAGCAGTACTTC
CASSQESSSGAFEQYF
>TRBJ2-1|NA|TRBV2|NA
TGTGCCACAGGCTCCGGTCCCTCCTACAATGAGCAGTTCTTC
CATGSGPSYNEQFF
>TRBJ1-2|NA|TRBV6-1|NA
TGTGCCAGCAGTGATAGGGGACGAGGGGTCGTCAATGGCTACACCTTC
CASSDRGRGVVNGYTF
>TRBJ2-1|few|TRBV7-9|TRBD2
TGTGCCGCCGGGACTAGCGGATACAATGAGCAGTTCTTC
CAAGTSGYNEQFF
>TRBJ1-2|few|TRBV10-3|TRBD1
TGTGCCATCAGTGGGGGACAGGGGAGGTTTGATGGCTACACCTTC
CAISGGQGRFDGYTF
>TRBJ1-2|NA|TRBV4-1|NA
TGCGCCAGCAGGCCCACCGGGACAAGACATGACTACACCTTC
CASRPTGTRHDYTF
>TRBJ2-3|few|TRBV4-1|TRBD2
TGCGCCAGCAGCCTCCCGCTAGCGGGGGGTCTCACAGATACGCAGTATTTT
CASSLPLAGGLTDTQYF
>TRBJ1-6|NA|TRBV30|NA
TGTGCCTGGAGTGTACTCAGACCTAATTCACCCCTCCACTTT
CAWSVLRPNSPLHF
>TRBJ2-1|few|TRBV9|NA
TGTGCCAGCAGCACGGACGGTACCTCCTACAATGAGCAGTTCTTC
CASSTDGTSYNEQFF